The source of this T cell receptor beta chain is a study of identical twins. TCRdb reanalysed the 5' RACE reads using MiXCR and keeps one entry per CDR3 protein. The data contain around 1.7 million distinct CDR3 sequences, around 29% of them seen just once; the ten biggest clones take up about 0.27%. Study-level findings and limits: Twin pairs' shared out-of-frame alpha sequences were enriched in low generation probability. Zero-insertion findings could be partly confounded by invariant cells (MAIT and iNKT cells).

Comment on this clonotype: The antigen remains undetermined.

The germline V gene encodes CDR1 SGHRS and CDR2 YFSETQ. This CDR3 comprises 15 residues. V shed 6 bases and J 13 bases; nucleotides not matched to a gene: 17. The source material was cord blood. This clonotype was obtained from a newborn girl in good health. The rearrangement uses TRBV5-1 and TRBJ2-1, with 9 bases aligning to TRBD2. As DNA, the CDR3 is TGCGCCAGCAACCACCCGGGACTAGCAAAAGAGACCCAGTTCTTC. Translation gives CASNHPGLAKETQFF.